The T cell receptor beta chain described here comes from a study of B cell selection in AIRE deficiency. Study-level points and caveats: TCRbeta-only data showed 36.6% of shared healthy Treg sequences in healthy Tconv.

The data were produced by immunoSEQ multiplex PCR, yet TCRdb's version contains in-frame clones alone and is incomplete. The data show tens of thousands of clones, over 80% seen once. Regulatory T cells were sorted as CD4+CD25hiCD127low/negative. Controls came from healthy donors unrelated to patients. CDR1 is SGDLS and CDR2 is YYNGEE in the germline V gene. CDR3 length: 15 residues. Unmatched junction bases numbered 6, after V lost 4 bases and J lost 0 bases. Of note for this clone: Antigen unknown.

The chain has TRBV9 and TRBJ1-2; 7 bases are shared with TRBD1. The sample consisted of CD4+CD25+ Tregs sorted from PBMCs. The TCR comes from a human donor in good health. The CDR3: CASSSRGETNYGYTF. The DNA of the CDR3 is TGTGCCAGCAGCAGCAGGGGGGAAACTAACTATGGCTACACCTTC.